This is a list of T cell receptor beta chains from one sample in a study of graft-versus-host responses after intestinal transplantation. No antigen has been identified for these receptors. Sequenced by immunoSEQ multiplex PCR; TCRdb stores in-frame clones only, minus some. The sample includes tens of thousands of clones, 80% to 95% of them seen just once. Sequencing used unstimulated CD4+ T cells sorted from spleen or lymph node cells, obtained before transplant. The receptor set was obtained from a human donor who was the organ donor for an intestinal transplant. Each CDR3 is given with its conserved first and last residue. Each record gives: J gene, D gene, V gene, clone size, CDR3 DNA, CDR3 protein. The D gene is left open where the match is weak. Rows give clone size only sometimes, using once, few, many, or a class for an expanded clone.

TRBJ2-3 | . | TRBV6-6 | . | TGTGCCAGCAGTTCCCGACAGCGGGCCACAGATACGCAGTATTTT | CASSSRQRATDTQYF
TRBJ2-3 | TRBD2 | TRBV6-4 | . | TGTGCCAGCAGCCTAGCGGGAGGGCCCGATACGCAGTATTTT | CASSLAGGPDTQYF
TRBJ1-5 | TRBD1 | TRBV28 | . | TGTGCCAGCAGTTACCCAGGGGGAAGTAGCAATCAGCCCCAGCATTTT | CASSYPGGSSNQPQHF
TRBJ2-7 | . | TRBV11-3 | . | TGTGCCAGCAGCTCTCGGAGGGCCCGGGCCTACGAGCAGTACTTC | CASSSRRARAYEQYF
TRBJ2-4 | . | TRBV20-1 | once | TGCAGTGCTAGTTATCGTATCCCGTACTTC | CSASYRIPYF
TRBJ1-5 | . | TRBV30 | once | TGTGCCTGGAGTGTAGGGAGCAGGGGCAATCAGCCCCAGCATTTT | CAWSVGSRGNQPQHF
TRBJ2-5 | TRBD1 | TRBV4-1 | . | TGCGCCAGCAGCCAAGGAGGGGGCAGGGAGACCCAGTACTTC | CASSQGGGRETQYF
TRBJ2-2 | TRBD2 | TRBV7-3 | . | TGTGCCAGCAGCTTAAGCGGGAGCACCGGGGAGCTGTTTTTT | CASSLSGSTGELFF
TRBJ1-2 | . | TRBV5-6 | . | TGTGCCAGCAGCTCCTCTCCAGGGTTGGGGAACTATGGCTACACCTTC | CASSSSPGLGNYGYTF
TRBJ2-5 | . | TRBV27 | . | TGTGCCAGCAGTACGAGTCTAGCTCGTTATGGAGAGACCCAGTACTTC | CASSTSLARYGETQYF
TRBJ1-6 | . | TRBV7-8 | . | TGTGCCAGCAGCCCCGGACAGCGAAATTCACCCCTCCACTTT | CASSPGQRNSPLHF
TRBJ1-5 | TRBD1 | TRBV7-3 | . | TGTGCCAGCAGCCTAACAGGGGATAGCAATCAGCCCCAGCATTTT | CASSLTGDSNQPQHF
TRBJ2-3 | . | TRBV7-2 | . | TGTGCCAGCAGCTTACGAGCGGCTAGCACAGATACGCAGTATTTT | CASSLRAASTDTQYF
TRBJ2-3 | . | TRBV19 | . | TGTGCCAGTAGTTCCCTAGCGCCTCGCACAGATACGCAGTATTTT | CASSSLAPRTDTQYF
TRBJ2-7 | . | TRBV27 | . | TGTGCCAGCAGTCGGAGGAGCTCCTACGAGCAGTACTTC | CASSRRSSYEQYF
TRBJ1-5 | TRBD1 | TRBV19 | . | TGTGCCACTACGGGACAGGGAGATCAGCCCCAGCATTTT | CATTGQGDQPQHF
TRBJ2-7 | TRBD2 | TRBV6-1 | . | TGTGCCAGCAGTTGGGGCGGGAGTTTTAACGAGCAGTACTTC | CASSWGGSFNEQYF
TRBJ2-5 | . | TRBV5-4 | . | TGTGCCAGCAGCCCAAATAGGGGGGCGGAGACCCAGTACTTC | CASSPNRGAETQYF
TRBJ2-3 | TRBD1 | TRBV2 | . | TGTGCCAGCAGCCACCCCCGACAGGGGAGGACAGATACGCAGTATTTT | CASSHPRQGRTDTQYF
TRBJ2-1 | TRBD2 | TRBV7-3 | . | TGTGCCAGCAGCTTACTAGCGGGAGTTTACAATGAGCAGTTCTTC | CASSLLAGVYNEQFF
TRBJ1-1 | . | TRBV2 | . | TGTGCCAGCAGTGAACAGGTCTTCACTGAAGCTTTCTTT | CASSEQVFTEAFF
TRBJ2-7 | TRBD1 | TRBV30 | . | TGTGCCTGGAGTGCCAAACGGACAGGGCAGCCCGTCGAGCAGTACTTC | CAWSAKRTGQPVEQYF
TRBJ2-4 | . | TRBV18 | . | TGTGCCAGCTCTCCCGGGACCCCTACCGGGGGAAACATTCAGTACTTC | CASSPGTPTGGNIQYF
TRBJ1-6 | . | TRBV7-2 | . | TGTGCCAGCAGTAGTTGGAATTCACCCCTCCACTTT | CASSSWNSPLHF
TRBJ1-1 | . | TRBV6-5 | . | TGTGCCAGCAGCCCACTAAATAAGGGAGACACTGAAGCTTTCTTT | CASSPLNKGDTEAFF